One and the same sample provided the 31 T cell receptor beta chains below, sequenced in a study of metastatic and nonmetastatic thyroid tumors. TCRdb reanalyzed the PCR reads via MiXCR. Here the sample spans about 92,000 clones, under 15% being singletons. Until they underwent thyroid surgery, no patient had received any treatment. Material for sequencing was blood. Every receptor here comes from a female donor with papillary thyroid cancer or a benign thyroid nodule (not recorded which). Some clones in this sample may be carry-over from other donors' samples.

This clone was counted many times. The chain links TRBV6-1 to TRBJ2-2; D is perhaps TRBD1 or TRBD2 (5 bases each). V was pared by 7 bases and J by 4 bases, with 16 bases between. Germline CDR1 MNHNS, CDR2 SASEGT. The CDR3 consists of 15 residues. For the CDR3, the DNA is TGTGCCAGCAAAACCGGGACGGAGAGCACCGGGGAGCTGTTTTTT. Amino acid sequence: CASKTGTESTGELFF.

A remark on this clone: Germline and junction disagree at one end, which may indicate a read error. The V gene is TRBV20-1, the J gene TRBJ2-5, with a weak D call TRBD2 (6 bases). The CDR3 runs to 14 residues. CDR1 DFQATT and CDR2 SNEGSKA come from the germline V gene (reference sequence). The CDR3 sequence: CSTSTFDGGETQYF. CDR3 in DNA: TGCAGTACTAGCACCTTCGATGGCGGGGAGACCCAGTACTTC.

Ten or more counts support this clone. The J gene is TRBJ1-6, the V gene TRBV28; 7 bases map to TRBD1. The V segment lost 3 bases and the J segment 10 bases; nucleotides outside the gene matches: 3. Germline V gene data show CDR1 as MDHEN and CDR2 as SYDVKM. The CDR3 has 13 residues. The CDR3 DNA reads TGTGCCAGCAGTTTGACAGGGAGCTCACCCCTCCACTTT. Amino acids: CASSLTGSSPLHF.

The table lists this clone with many counts. This rearrangement joins TRBV9 to TRBJ1-5, with unresolved D. This CDR3 contains 13 residues. V dropped 3 bases and J dropped 2 bases, with 6 bases sitting between them. Germline CDR1 is SGDLS and CDR2 is YYNGEE. CDR3 coding DNA: TGTGCCAGCAGCGAGGGAGGCAATCAGCCCCAGCATTTT. It yields the protein CASSEGGNQPQHF.

The rearrangement joins TRBV19 to TRBJ1-6; D remains unclear. Germline CDR1 reads LNHDA; CDR2 reads SQIVND (reference sequence). The V end lost 3 bases, the J end lost 7 bases, and 13 bases lay between the germline ends. CDR3 length equals 15 residues. Written as DNA, the CDR3 is TGTGCCAGTAGTATCGGCACACGCCTGAATTCACCCCTCCACTTT. Its translation: CASSIGTRLNSPLHF.

This clone was detected many times. The rearrangement joins TRBV2 to TRBJ2-1, with 8 bases matching TRBD2. The ends lost 7 bases at V and 8 bases at J; junction bases unmatched: 10. Germline V gives CDR1 SNHLY, CDR2 FYNNEI. The CDR3 extends over 14 amino acids. CDR3 sequence reads: CASMRGLVSHEQFF. In nucleotides, the CDR3 is TGTGCCAGCATGAGGGGACTAGTCTCCCATGAGCAGTTCTTC.

There are many counts of this clone. The rearrangement uses TRBV6-6 and TRBJ1-5; D is uncertain. Trimming left V 3 bases short and J 4 bases short, with 13 bases between. This CDR3 region has 15 residues. Germline values: CDR1 MNHNY, CDR2 SVGAGI (reference sequence). In DNA form, the CDR3 reads TGTGCCAGCAGTTATTCGGCCGGAGGGAATCAGCCCCAGCATTTT. This codes for CASSYSAGGNQPQHF.

This clone was detected ten times or more. This CDR3 is also generated by other DNA sequences in the sample. The rearrangement uses TRBV20-1 and TRBJ2-1; D possibly corresponds to TRBD2 (6 bases). Trimming pared 5 bases from V and 0 bases from J, leaving 14 bases between. The CDR3 runs to 15 residues. CDR1 and CDR2 from the germline V gene are DFQATT and SNEGSKA (reference sequence). This chain's CDR3 is CSAGWDLVSYNEQFF. The CDR3 DNA reads TGCAGTGCTGGCTGGGACTTGGTCTCCTACAATGAGCAGTTCTTC.

This clone was counted at least ten times. The CDR3 spells CASSRTSEFGWEQYF. The CDR3, as DNA: TGCGCCAGCAGCCGGACAAGTGAGTTTGGGTGGGAGCAGTACTTC. The chain has TRBV4-1 and TRBJ2-7; D may be TRBD1 (5 bases). Germline values: CDR1 MGHRA, CDR2 YSYEKL. This CDR3 contains 15 residues. The V and J ends lost 4 bases and 7 bases respectively, with 20 bases between them.

This clone has a count of ten or more. This sequence joins TRBV9 and TRBJ2-3; perhaps TRBD2 as D (5 bases). The CDR3 contains 16 residues. Trimming pared 0 bases from V and 4 bases from J, leaving 15 bases between. Germline V gene lookup returns CDR1 SGDLS and CDR2 YYNGEE. The CDR3 bases are TGTGCCAGCAGCGTAGGGGATGGAGGACGATCAGATACGCAGTATTTT. It encodes CASSVGDGGRSDTQYF.

There are many counts of this clone. Other nucleotide sequences in the sample specify the same CDR3. The rearrangement joins TRBV14 to TRBJ1-6, with D perhaps TRBD1 (5 bases). CDR3 length: 15 residues. V was trimmed by 5 bases and J by 7 bases, leaving 15 bases between them. Germline-derived CDR1 and CDR2 are SGHDN and FVKESK. The CDR3 DNA reads TGTGCCAGCAGCTCCCCCGGGACCTTGAATTCACCCCTCCACTTT. Translating it yields CASSSPGTLNSPLHF.

This chain joins TRBV20-1 and TRBJ2-7; D might be TRBD2 (5 bases). V lost 0 bases and J 0 bases, leaving 9 bases between the germline ends. The CDR3 spans 14 residues. Germline assignment: CDR1 DFQATT and CDR2 SNEGSKA (reference sequence). The CDR3 DNA sequence: TGCAGTGCTAGAGAACCGGGGAGCTCCTACGAGCAGTACTTC. Protein sequence: CSAREPGSSYEQYF.

The V gene is TRBV20-1, the J gene TRBJ2-1, with D maybe TRBD1 (5 bases). The CDR3 runs 20 residues. CDR1 is DFQATT, CDR2 SNEGSKA, per germline (reference sequence). The ends were cut back, 3 bases at V and 0 bases at J, with 27 bases in the middle. CDR3 DNA: TGCAGTGCTAGTGCTCGGCGAGCGTTGGGGCCGATATACTCCTACAATGAGCAGTTCTTC. Its protein product is CSASARRALGPIYSYNEQFF.

On this clone itself: This same CDR3 is encoded by further DNA sequences in the sample. The CDR3 protein is CASSHPGQGDGYTF. The DNA for the CDR3 is TGTGCCAGCAGTCATCCCGGGCAGGGGGATGGCTACACCTTC. This chain links TRBV3-1 with TRBJ1-2, with 7 bases aligning to TRBD1. The CDR3 loop spans 14 amino acids. V gave up 6 bases and J gave up 6 bases; unmatched junction bases: 10. Germline V lookup: CDR1 LGHDT, CDR2 YNNKEL (reference sequence).

At least ten counts were recorded for this clone. The rearrangement joins TRBV7-2 to TRBJ1-1; unclear D gene. The germline V and J ends were trimmed by 1 base and 1 base, with 1 base remaining between them. Germline V gene sequence: CDR1 SGHTA, CDR2 FQGNSA. The CDR3 has 12 residues. CDR3 sequence (DNA): TGTGCCAGCAGCTTAGAGAACACTGAAGCTTTCTTT. It translates to CASSLENTEAFF.

This clone was recorded at least ten times. One end of the junction varies from germline; a read error may be responsible. This rearrangement joins TRBV15 to TRBJ1-3; unclear D gene. Looked up from germline, CDR1 is LNHNV and CDR2 is YYDKDF (reference sequence). The CDR3 extends over 12 amino acids. CDR3 sequence: CATSRGEGPQDF. The CDR3 nucleotides read TGTGCCACCAGCAGAGGAGAGGGCCCCCAGGATTTT.

This clone was recorded many times. The CDR3 region has the DNA TGTGCCAGCAGCCGCTCTATCGGGGGCACCATATATTTT. It translates to CASSRSIGGTIYF. The rearrangement uses TRBV6-1 and TRBJ1-3, with D possibly matching TRBD1 (5 bases). The CDR3 is made up of 13 amino acids. Trimming cost V 6 bases and J 9 bases, with 15 bases left between them. In germline, CDR1 is MNHNS, CDR2 SASEGT.

Ten or more counts support this clone. The genes are TRBV9 and TRBJ2-3, with 7 bases matching TRBD1. The trim removed 3 bases at V and 2 bases at J, leaving 6 bases unmatched. The CDR3 covers 15 residues. The germline CDR1 and CDR2 sequences are SGDLS and YYNGEE. The chain's CDR3 is CASSARQGTTDTQYF. CDR3 bases: TGTGCCAGCAGCGCCCGACAGGGCACCACAGATACGCAGTATTTT.

This clone was counted ten times or more. This chain links TRBV28 with TRBJ1-2; 7 bases map to TRBD1. The length of the CDR3 is 12 residues. V was clipped by 9 bases and J by 8 bases; unmatched bases: 9. From germline, CDR1 is MDHEN and CDR2 SYDVKM. The CDR3 region is CASDRADGGYTF. The DNA of the CDR3 is TGTGCCAGTGACAGGGCTGATGGGGGCTACACCTTC.

There are a few counts of this clone. This may stem from a read error, because a much larger clone lies one nucleotide away. The V gene is TRBV9, the J gene TRBJ1-3, with D hard to call. There are 13 residues in the CDR3. Germline CDR1 reads SGDLS; CDR2 reads YYNGEE. V was shortened by 6 bases and J by 1 base, with 8 bases between the two germline ends. The DNA of the CDR3 is TGTGCCAGCATGGCCTCGTCTGGAAACACCATATATTTT. Its translation is CASMASSGNTIYF.

This clone has more than one count but fewer than ten. The rearrangement uses TRBV20-1 and TRBJ2-3, with D perhaps TRBD1 (6 bases). V was clipped by 1 base and J by 2 bases, with 13 bases between them. The germline V gene encodes CDR1 DFQATT and CDR2 SNEGSKA (reference sequence). CDR3 length: 15 amino acids. This CDR3 reads CSARGRDNNTDTQYF. The CDR3 DNA reads as TGCAGTGCTAGAGGACGGGACAACAACACAGATACGCAGTATTTT.

Regarding this clone: With a much larger clone just one base away, this may be a read error. This chain links TRBV5-4 with TRBJ2-1, with D tentatively TRBD2 (6 bases). Trimming shortened V by 3 bases and J by 3 bases, and 22 bases separated the two germline ends. CDR1 is SGHNT and CDR2 is YYREEE in the germline V gene (reference sequence). The CDR3 extends over 18 amino acids. The DNA for the CDR3 is TGTGCCAGCAGCTCCTGGGGCGGTAGCGGTGGGTTCTACAATGAGCAGTTCTTC. Translating it yields CASSSWGGSGGFYNEQFF.

The chain uses TRBV19 and TRBJ2-2; 9 nucleotides align to TRBD1. The germline gives CDR1 LNHDA, CDR2 SQIVND (reference sequence). CDR3 size: 18 residues. V was pared by 7 bases and J by 10 bases, with 22 bases of the junction left unmatched. The CDR3 is CASIWTGARHTNTLELFF. CDR3 DNA: TGTGCCAGTATCTGGACAGGGGCCAGACATACGAACACCTTGGAGCTGTTTTTT.

The genes are TRBV2 and TRBJ2-1; D unresolved. The V gene's germline CDR1 is SNHLY and CDR2 FYNNEI. With 7 bases removed from V and 0 bases from J, the gap between germline ends came to 13 bases. CDR3 length equals 15 residues. The CDR3 is CASTLGTISYNEQFF. The CDR3, as DNA: TGTGCCAGCACCCTAGGTACGATCTCCTACAATGAGCAGTTCTTC.

In its sample, this clone was seen a few times. The sample carries other DNA sequences with the same CDR3. This chain connects TRBV20-1 to TRBJ2-5; 14 nucleotides match TRBD2. In germline, CDR1 is DFQATT, CDR2 SNEGSKA (reference sequence). The ends lost 1 base at V and 2 bases at J; junction bases unmatched: 0. The CDR3 length is 15 residues. The CDR3 sequence: CSARGTSGGQETQYF. DNA for the CDR3: TGCAGTGCTAGAGGGACTAGCGGGGGGCAAGAGACCCAGTACTTC.

This clone occurred many times. The chain combines TRBV5-8 with TRBJ1-5; D gene unclear. Per the germline V gene, CDR1 is SGHTS and CDR2 is YDEGEE. This CDR3 has 13 amino acids. V lost 1 base to trimming and J lost 4 bases, with 6 bases between them. CDR3 amino acids: CASSLQSNQPQHF. The CDR3 DNA is TGTGCCAGCAGCTTGCAGTCTAATCAGCCCCAGCATTTT.

This clone was detected many times. This chain connects TRBV10-1 to TRBJ2-3, with D possibly being TRBD2 (6 bases). Trimming cost V 6 bases and J 4 bases, with 14 bases left between them. The germline V gene encodes CDR1 WNHNN and CDR2 SYGVQD (reference sequence). The CDR3 length is 14 residues. The CDR3 loop reads CASSTSTSPDTQYF. For the CDR3, the DNA is TGCGCCAGCAGCACTAGCACTTCCCCAGATACGCAGTATTTT.

This clone was detected ten times or more. The rearrangement links TRBV6-5 to TRBJ1-1; 9 bases fit TRBD1. V was clipped by 2 bases and J by 1 base; unmatched bases: 8. The CDR3 is 17 residues long. Germline V gives CDR1 MNHEY, CDR2 SVGAGI. The DNA for the CDR3 is TGTGCCAGCAGTTACGGCGACAGGGGGTCAGGGAACACTGAAGCTTTCTTT. Translating gives CASSYGDRGSGNTEAFF.

Ten or more counts support this clone. The chain uses TRBV4-1 and TRBJ1-5, with 7 bases lining up with TRBD1. This CDR3 has 18 amino acids. Per germline, CDR1 MGHRA and CDR2 YSYEKL. Trimming at V came to 6 bases and at J to 2 bases, leaving 16 bases not matched to a gene. The CDR3 region is CASSQRGTEVSGNQPQHF. CDR3 coding DNA: TGCGCCAGCAGTCAGCGGGGGACAGAAGTTTCGGGCAATCAGCCCCAGCATTTT.

This clone has at least ten counts. CDR3 sequence reads: CASSWDRARVDTGELFF. The CDR3 DNA is TGTGCCAGCAGCTGGGACAGGGCGCGGGTGGACACCGGGGAGCTGTTTTTT. This rearrangement joins TRBV11-1 to TRBJ2-2, with 9 bases lining up with TRBD1. After removal of 4 bases from V and 3 bases from J, the junction contained 9 bases not matched to a gene. CDR1 is SGHAT, CDR2 FQDESV, per germline (reference sequence). The CDR3 consists of 17 residues.

This clone appeared many times. For the CDR3, the DNA is TGTGCCAGCAGTTCCCCCGGGACAGGGTCGTTTTACACCTTC. Translated, it gives CASSSPGTGSFYTF. The J gene is TRBJ1-2, the V gene TRBV28; TRBD1 aligns across 9 bases. J was trimmed by 11 bases and V by 4 bases; bases with no gene match: 11. Germline V gene sequence: CDR1 MDHEN, CDR2 SYDVKM. There are 14 residues in the CDR3.